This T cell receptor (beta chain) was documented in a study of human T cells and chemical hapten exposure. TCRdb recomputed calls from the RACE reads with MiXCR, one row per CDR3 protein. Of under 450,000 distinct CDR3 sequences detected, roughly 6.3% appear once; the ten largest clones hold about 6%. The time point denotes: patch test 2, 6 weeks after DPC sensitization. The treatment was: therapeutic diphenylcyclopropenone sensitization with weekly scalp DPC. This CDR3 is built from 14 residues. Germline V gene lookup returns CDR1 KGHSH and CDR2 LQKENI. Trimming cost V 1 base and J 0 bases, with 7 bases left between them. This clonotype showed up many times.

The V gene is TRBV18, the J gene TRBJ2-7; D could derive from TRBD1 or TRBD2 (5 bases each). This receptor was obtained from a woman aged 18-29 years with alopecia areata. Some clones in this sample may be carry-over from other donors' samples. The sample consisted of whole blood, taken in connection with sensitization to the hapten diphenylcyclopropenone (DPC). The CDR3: CASSPRGSSYEQYF. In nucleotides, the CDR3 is TGTGCCAGCTCACCACGGGGGTCCTCCTACGAGCAGTACTTC. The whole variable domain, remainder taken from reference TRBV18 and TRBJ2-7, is NAGVMQNPRHLVRRRGQEARLRCSPMKGHSHVYWYRQLPEEGLKFMVYLQKENIIDESGMPKERFSAEFPKEGPSILRIQQVVRGDSAAYFCASSPRGSSYEQYFGPGTRLTVT.